Following are 31 T cell receptor beta chains from one sample sequenced in a study of a mutant IDH1 vaccine in newly diagnosed glioma. No cognate antigen is known for these TCRs. Time point described: week 35, safety follow-up. In the vaccine, a single dose held 300 ug of the mutant IDH1 20-mer peptide, along with topical imiquimod. Here immunoSEQ multiplex PCR was the method, and the copy in TCRdb shows in-frame clones only, minus some. The sample lists roughly 64,000 clones, roughly 71% seen once, with roughly 5% in the top ten. The sequences come from PBMCs, collected from a glioma patient whose treatment included an IDH1 peptide vaccine. The receptor set was obtained from a man between 50 and 59 years old with glioma.

This clone was counted between two and nine times. The chain couples TRBV25-1 to TRBJ1-5, with 7 positions matching TRBD1. The CDR3 has 16 amino acids. V gave up 2 bases and J gave up 2 bases; unmatched junction bases: 6. The germline V gene has CDR1 MGHDK and CDR2 SYGVNS. The CDR3 loop is CASSEDRVYGNQPQHF. The DNA for the CDR3 is TGTGCCAGCAGTGAAGACAGGGTTTATGGCAATCAGCCCCAGCATTTT.

The V gene is TRBV30, the J gene TRBJ1-5, with D uncertain. Germline V lookup: CDR1 GTSNPN, CDR2 SVGIG (reference sequence). The CDR3 extends over 13 amino acids. Trimming took 2 bases from V and 4 from J, leaving 9 bases between them. The CDR3 here is CAWSPLGNQPQHF. The CDR3 DNA reads TGTGCCTGGAGTCCCCTGGGAAATCAGCCCCAGCATTTT. Using reference TRBV30 and TRBJ1-5 for the parts outside the CDR3, the full variable domain is SQTIHQWPATLVQPVGSPLSLECTVEGTSNPNLYWYRQAAGRGLQLLFYSVGIGQISSEVPQNLSASRPQDRQFILSSKKLLLSDSGFYLCAWSPLGNQPQHFGDGTRLSIL.

This clone was seen only a few times. The V and J genes are TRBV19 and TRBJ1-6; 9 nucleotides align to TRBD1. Trimming at V came to 6 bases and at J to 8 bases, leaving 5 bases not matched to a gene. The CDR3 has 14 amino acids. Germline V gene sequence: CDR1 LNHDA, CDR2 SQIVND (reference sequence). In DNA form, the CDR3 reads TGTGCCAGTAGGGGGACAGGGCGGGATTCACCCCTCCACTTT. Protein sequence: CASRGTGRDSPLHF.

V usage is TRBV30 and J usage is TRBJ2-1, with D unclear. Looked up from germline, CDR1 is GTSNPN and CDR2 is SVGIG (reference sequence). The CDR3 contains 14 residues. Trimming stripped 0 bases from V and 4 bases from J, with 10 bases between. The CDR3 reads CAWSVGPGYNEQFF. As DNA, the CDR3 is TGTGCCTGGAGTGTAGGCCCAGGTTACAATGAGCAGTTCTTC.

This sequence joins TRBV10-3 and TRBJ1-2; 7 nucleotides line up with TRBD1. Germline CDR1 is ENHRY and CDR2 is SYGVKD. Trimming removed 6 bases from V and 1 base from J; junction bases left unmatched: 2. The CDR3 is 13 residues long. The CDR3 DNA sequence: TGTGCCATCAGGGGGGACAGTAACTATGGCTACACCTTC. It yields the protein CAIRGDSNYGYTF.

The rearrangement links TRBV5-6 to TRBJ2-5, with D perhaps matching TRBD2 (5 bases). This CDR3 comprises 14 residues. V was shortened by 4 bases and J by 1 base, with 11 bases between the two germline ends. CDR1 is SGHDT, CDR2 YYEEEE, per germline. In nucleotides, the CDR3 is TGTGCCAGCAGCACTCCGGGAACCCAAGAGACCCAGTACTTC. Its protein product is CASSTPGTQETQYF.

The genes are TRBV29-1 and TRBJ2-3, with TRBD2 matching over 8 bases. CDR3 length: 13 residues. Germline trimming cut 6 bases from V and 2 bases from J; bases unmatched to any gene: 4. CDR1 is SQVTM and CDR2 is ANQGSEA in the germline V gene. The CDR3 region is CSVSGGVTDTQYF. The CDR3 DNA follows: TGCAGCGTCTCGGGGGGGGTCACAGATACGCAGTATTTT.

This chain links TRBV7-8 with TRBJ2-1; D unresolved. Germline-derived CDR1 and CDR2 are SGHVS and FQNEAQ. The CDR3 spans 15 residues. The V end lost 4 bases, the J end lost 0 bases, and 10 bases lay between the germline ends. CDR3 amino acids: CASSSGPSSYNEQFF. The CDR3 DNA reads TGTGCCAGCAGCTCAGGACCCAGCTCCTACAATGAGCAGTTCTTC.

The gene calls are TRBV30 and TRBJ1-2, with a weak D call TRBD1 (5 bases). The CDR3 is 14 amino acids. Germline V gene lookup returns CDR1 GTSNPN and CDR2 SVGIG (reference sequence). V was shortened by 0 bases and J by 8 bases, with 16 bases between the two germline ends. The CDR3 DNA sequence: TGTGCCTGGAGTGTAACATCAGGGTCGGAAGGCTACACCTTC. Amino acid sequence: CAWSVTSGSEGYTF.

The V gene is TRBV19, the J gene TRBJ2-4, with D perhaps given as TRBD1 or TRBD2 (6 bases each). The germline V gene encodes CDR1 LNHDA and CDR2 SQIVND (reference sequence). Trimming shortened V by 2 bases and J by 1 base, and 15 bases separated the two germline ends. The CDR3 contains 17 residues. The CDR3 reads CASSILPGEAAKNIQYF. In nucleotides, the CDR3 is TGTGCCAGTAGTATACTCCCAGGGGAGGCTGCCAAAAACATTCAGTACTTC. The full variable domain, rest sourced from reference TRBV19 and TRBJ2-4, is DGGITQSPKYLFRKEGQNVTLSCEQNLNHDAMYWYRQDPGQGLRLIYYSQIVNDFQKGDIAEGYSVSREKKESFPLTVTSAQKNPTAFYLCASSILPGEAAKNIQYFGAGTRLSVL.

This clone was found once. The chain joins TRBV7-6 to TRBJ2-7, with D possibly matching TRBD1 (6 bases). Per the germline V gene, CDR1 is SGHVS and CDR2 is FNYEAQ. The CDR3 runs to 13 residues. V was pared by 5 bases and J by 2 bases, with 10 bases between. CDR3 DNA: TGTGCCAGCAGCAAACAGGGTACCTACGAGCAGTACTTC. Translated, it gives CASSKQGTYEQYF.

The chain is built from TRBV7-2 and TRBJ2-5; TRBD1 aligns across 7 bases. This CDR3 has 15 residues. The V gene end was trimmed by 5 bases and the J gene end by 5 bases; junction bases not matched to a gene: 11. Germline lookup yields CDR1 SGHTA and CDR2 FQGNSA. The CDR3 coding sequence is TGTGCCAGCAGCGCCGACAGGGTTTCGGGGGAGACCCAGTACTTC. The encoded protein is CASSADRVSGETQYF.

V and J are TRBV30 and TRBJ2-5; D is ambiguous. CDR3 length: 12 residues. Germline values: CDR1 GTSNPN, CDR2 SVGIG (reference sequence). V was pared by 1 base and J by 5 bases, with 8 bases between. CDR3 nucleotides: TGTGCCTGGAGTGAAAACACTGAGACCCAGTACTTC. This gives the protein CAWSENTETQYF.

Only a few counts were recorded for this clone. The chain has TRBV7-9 and TRBJ2-3; D perhaps matches TRBD2 (5 bases). From germline, CDR1 is SEHNR and CDR2 FQNEAQ (reference sequence). With 0 bases removed from V and 1 base from J, the gap between germline ends came to 17 bases. This CDR3 contains 18 residues. The CDR3: CASSLAWTVEEGTDTQYF. In DNA, the CDR3 is TGTGCCAGCAGCTTAGCCTGGACGGTGGAGGAGGGCACAGATACGCAGTATTTT.

The V call is TRBV4-2, the J call TRBJ1-1; 7 bases agree with TRBD1. CDR1 is LGHNA and CDR2 is YNFKEQ in the germline V gene. Trimming took 1 base from V and 2 from J; bases not matched to a gene: 13. CDR3 length: 18 amino acids. DNA for the CDR3: TGTGCCAGCAGCCAAGCCCCAGACAGGGCCATAGGAAACACTGAAGCTTTCTTT. It is translated as CASSQAPDRAIGNTEAFF.

This chain joins TRBV5-4 and TRBJ2-7; 8 nucleotides line up with TRBD1. There are 16 residues in the CDR3. Germline assignment: CDR1 SGHNT and CDR2 YYREEE (reference sequence). After removal of 3 bases from V and 0 bases from J, the junction contained 8 bases not matched to a gene. CDR3 residues: CASSSPRQGISYEQYF. The CDR3 DNA reads as TGTGCCAGCAGCTCCCCACGACAGGGGATCTCCTACGAGCAGTACTTC.

The chain links TRBV5-1 to TRBJ2-3; perhaps D is TRBD1 or TRBD2 (5 bases each). This CDR3 is built from 15 residues. Trimming shortened V by 0 bases and J by 1 base, and 9 bases separated the two germline ends. Per the germline V gene, CDR1 is SGHRS and CDR2 is YFSETQ. CDR3 region: CASSLGQGGTDTQYF. CDR3 bases: TGCGCCAGCAGCTTGGGCCAGGGAGGCACAGATACGCAGTATTTT.

The chain uses TRBV18 and TRBJ1-1, with no clear D. The CDR3 contains 15 residues. The germline gives CDR1 KGHSH, CDR2 LQKENI. Deletions cut 0 bases from V and 2 bases from J, with 10 bases between. The CDR3 bases are TGTGCCAGCTCACCACCCGGAGTGGGCAACACTGAAGCTTTCTTT. This translates into CASSPPGVGNTEAFF.

J is TRBJ2-1 and V is TRBV10-3, with 11 bases lining up with TRBD2. Per germline, CDR1 ENHRY and CDR2 SYGVKD. The trim removed 9 bases at V and 4 bases at J, leaving 5 bases unmatched. The CDR3 totals 14 residues. The CDR3 nucleotides read TGTGCCATTGCGACTAGCGGGGATTACAATGAGCAGTTCTTC. Encoded protein: CAIATSGDYNEQFF.

This chain connects TRBV18 to TRBJ1-2, with a possible D match to TRBD1 (5 bases). The V end lost 3 bases, the J end lost 5 bases, and 7 bases lay between the germline ends. The germline gives CDR1 KGHSH, CDR2 LQKENI. The CDR3 consists of 12 residues. CDR3 sequence (DNA): TGTGCCAGCTCACCGGGGGGGTATGGCTACACCTTC. This sequence encodes CASSPGGYGYTF.

This clone has just a few counts. The chain joins TRBV25-1 to TRBJ1-4, with D uncertain. Germline CDR1 reads MGHDK; CDR2 reads SYGVNS. Deletions cut 8 bases from V and 7 bases from J, with 8 bases between. The CDR3 extends over 11 amino acids. The CDR3 DNA reads as TGTGCCAGCGGCGTTGTTGAAAAACTGTTTTTT. Amino acid sequence: CASGVVEKLFF.

This CDR3 reads CAWREASGNTGELFF. For the CDR3, the DNA is TGTGCCTGGAGGGAGGCTAGCGGGAACACCGGGGAGCTGTTTTTT. V gene TRBV30 combines with J gene TRBJ2-2; TRBD2 aligns across 7 bases. Germline CDR1 reads GTSNPN; CDR2 reads SVGIG (reference sequence). The V gene end was trimmed by 3 bases and the J gene end by 1 base; junction bases not matched to a gene: 5. The CDR3 totals 15 residues. Drawing the rest from reference TRBV30 and TRBJ2-2, the complete variable domain is SQTIHQWPATLVQPVGSPLSLECTVEGTSNPNLYWYRQAAGRGLQLLFYSVGIGQISSEVPQNLSASRPQDRQFILSSKKLLLSDSGFYLCAWREASGNTGELFFGEGSRLTVL.

The V call is TRBV27, the J call TRBJ1-2; the D is unclear. CDR3 length equals 15 residues. V was cut by 5 bases and J by 2 bases, with 15 bases left in between. Germline V lookup: CDR1 MNHEY, CDR2 SMNVEV (reference sequence). CDR3 bases: TGTGCCAGCAGTCAAGCAGGAGGAGGAAACTATGGCTACACCTTC. Amino acid sequence: CASSQAGGGNYGYTF.

The CDR3 sequence is CAWSVQSNYGYTF. For the CDR3, the DNA is TGTGCCTGGAGTGTACAGTCGAACTATGGCTACACCTTC. V is TRBV30 and J is TRBJ1-2; no reliable D call. CDR3 length: 13 amino acids. Looked up from germline, CDR1 is GTSNPN and CDR2 is SVGIG (reference sequence). Trimming removed 0 bases from V and 2 bases from J, with 7 bases in between.

This clone was counted between two and nine times. The chain recombines TRBV11-1 with TRBJ2-5; the D call may be TRBD1 or TRBD2 (5 bases each). The V end was cut by 7 bases, the J end by 1 base, with 10 bases between. Germline V gene data show CDR1 as SGHAT and CDR2 as FQDESV (reference sequence). CDR3 length: 13 residues. The chain's CDR3 is CASKPGTQETQYF. In nucleotides, the CDR3 is TGTGCCAGCAAACCCGGGACCCAAGAGACCCAGTACTTC. Filled out from reference TRBV11-1 and TRBJ2-5, the complete variable domain reads EAEVAQSPRYKITEKSQAVAFWCDPISGHATLYWYRQILGQGPELLVQFQDESVVDDSQLPKDRFSAERLKGVDSTLKIQPAELGDSAMYLCASKPGTQETQYFGPGTRLLVL.

This clone occurred a few times. This chain connects TRBV2 to TRBJ1-1; no clear D. V lost 3 bases and J 5 bases, leaving 7 bases between the germline ends. Per the germline V gene, CDR1 is SNHLY and CDR2 is FYNNEI. There are 12 residues in the CDR3. The CDR3, as DNA: TGTGCCAGCAGTGACCGACGTACTGAAGCTTTCTTT. It codes for CASSDRRTEAFF. Drawing the rest from reference TRBV2 and TRBJ1-1, the complete variable domain is EPEVTQTPSHQVTQMGQEVILRCVPISNHLYFYWYRQILGQKVEFLVSFYNNEISEKSEIFDDQFSVERPDGSNFTLKIRSTKLEDSAMYFCASSDRRTEAFFGQGTRLTVV.

The chain uses TRBV11-2 and TRBJ1-2; TRBD1 aligns across 7 bases. Per the germline V gene, CDR1 is SGHAT and CDR2 is FQNNGV. CDR3 size: 14 residues. With V trimmed by 0 bases and J by 6 bases, 4 bases remained unmatched. This CDR3 reads CASSLEARGDGYTF. Written as DNA, the CDR3 is TGTGCCAGCAGCTTAGAAGCCAGGGGGGATGGCTACACCTTC.

The rearrangement joins TRBV5-1 to TRBJ2-5; 13 bases are shared with TRBD2. Germline CDR1 and CDR2: SGHRS and YFSETQ. V shed 4 bases, J shed 3 bases, and the junction held 3 bases outside the gene matches. The CDR3 covers 15 residues. CDR3 nucleotide sequence: TGCGCCAGCAGCGCCGGGACTAGCGGGAAAGAGACCCAGTACTTC. Residues: CASSAGTSGKETQYF.

This clone was counted a few times. This rearrangement joins TRBV15 to TRBJ2-5, with D possibly being TRBD1 (9 bases). The CDR3 extends over 16 amino acids. Germline CDR1 reads LNHNV; CDR2 reads YYDKDF (reference sequence). Trimming cost V 0 bases and J 4 bases, with 15 bases left between them. This chain's CDR3 is CATSRDSGTGSETQYF. The DNA of the CDR3 is TGTGCCACCAGCAGAGATAGCGGGACAGGGTCAGAGACCCAGTACTTC.

Remarks on this clone: At one end the junction does not follow the germline gene, possibly because of a read error. V is TRBV7-7 and J is TRBJ2-1; 11 bases are shared with TRBD1. The CDR3 contains 16 residues. Germline values: CDR1 SSHAT, CDR2 FNYEAQ (reference sequence). The CDR3 region is CASSLTGTGGSNEQFF. The CDR3 nucleotides are TGTGCTAGCAGCTTGACCGGGACAGGGGGATCCAATGAGCAGTTCTTC.

This clone was observed a single time. This sequence may be a read error, since a much larger clone differs from it by one base. This rearrangement joins TRBV11-2 to TRBJ1-1; perhaps TRBD1 as D (5 bases). Trimming took 3 bases from V and 1 from J, leaving 6 bases between them. This CDR3 region has 13 residues. Germline V CDR1 and CDR2: SGHAT, FQNNGV. The CDR3 bases are TGTGCCAGCAGCTTTGGGGCGAACACTGAAGCTTTCTTT. This codes for CASSFGANTEAFF.